This entry concerns a single T cell receptor (beta chain). The data originate from a study of patients and donors after allogeneic stem cell transplantation. MiXCR, run by TCRdb on the RT-PCR reads, gives a single entry per CDR3 protein. The sample shows over 400,000 distinct CDR3 sequences, roughly 17% of them seen only once. The CDR3 is 14 residues long. Germline CDR1 MNHEY, CDR2 SVGAGI. V lost 0 bases and J lost 8; bases outside the gene matches: 4. The sequenced sample was blood, either unsorted or a sorted T cell fraction (not recorded which). The genes are TRBV6-5 and TRBJ1-2; 9 positions match TRBD1. The source of this sequence is a human donor who was either an allogeneic HSCT recipient or a stem cell or donor lymphocyte infusion donor (not recorded which). It is not recorded whose cells these are; they may come from a transplant donor. The CDR3 nucleotides read TGTGCCAGCAGTTACTCGGGGACAGGGAAAGGCTACACCTTC. It is translated as CASSYSGTGKGYTF.